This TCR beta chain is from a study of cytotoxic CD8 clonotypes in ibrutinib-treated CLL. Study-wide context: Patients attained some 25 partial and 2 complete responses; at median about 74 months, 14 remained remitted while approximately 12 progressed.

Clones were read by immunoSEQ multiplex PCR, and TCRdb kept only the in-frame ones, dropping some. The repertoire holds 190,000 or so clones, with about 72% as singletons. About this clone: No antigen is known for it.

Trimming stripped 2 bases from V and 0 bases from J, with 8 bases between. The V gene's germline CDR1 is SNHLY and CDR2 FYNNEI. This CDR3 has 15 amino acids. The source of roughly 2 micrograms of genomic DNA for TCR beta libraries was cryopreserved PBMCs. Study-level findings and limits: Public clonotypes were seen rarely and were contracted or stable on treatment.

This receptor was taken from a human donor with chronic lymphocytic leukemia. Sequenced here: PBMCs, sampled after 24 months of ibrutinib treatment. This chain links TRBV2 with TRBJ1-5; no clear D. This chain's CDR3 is CASSETNYSNQPQHF. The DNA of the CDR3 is TGTGCCAGCAGTGAAACAAACTATAGCAATCAGCCCCAGCATTTT.